This T cell receptor (beta chain) was sequenced during a study of shared clonotypes between healthy human individuals. The wider study: The study enrolled a couple of women and three men aged 18 to 49. Findings of the study overall: Non-shared clonotypes displayed generation probabilities falling below those of clonotypes present in all four donors. Large depth notwithstanding, sorted-subset sequencing proved incomplete by rarefaction.

Generated by immunoSEQ multiplex PCR, the TCRdb table keeps only in-frame clones and is missing some. There are more than 400,000 clones in the sample; roughly 95% occur only once, and about 0.06% lies in the top ten. Concerning this clone itself: Its matching antigen is unknown.

V lost 3 bases to trimming and J lost 10 bases, with 10 bases between them. The germline gives CDR1 MDHEN, CDR2 SYDVKM. This CDR3 has 12 residues. This receptor was taken from a woman in her 30s in good health. The V and J genes are TRBV28 and TRBJ2-1; D gene ambiguous. Source material: naive CD4+ T cells sorted from blood. Specified subset: CD45RA+ positively selected. The chain's CDR3 is CASSFFGLEQFF. For the CDR3, the DNA is TGTGCCAGCAGTTTTTTTGGGCTAGAGCAGTTCTTC.